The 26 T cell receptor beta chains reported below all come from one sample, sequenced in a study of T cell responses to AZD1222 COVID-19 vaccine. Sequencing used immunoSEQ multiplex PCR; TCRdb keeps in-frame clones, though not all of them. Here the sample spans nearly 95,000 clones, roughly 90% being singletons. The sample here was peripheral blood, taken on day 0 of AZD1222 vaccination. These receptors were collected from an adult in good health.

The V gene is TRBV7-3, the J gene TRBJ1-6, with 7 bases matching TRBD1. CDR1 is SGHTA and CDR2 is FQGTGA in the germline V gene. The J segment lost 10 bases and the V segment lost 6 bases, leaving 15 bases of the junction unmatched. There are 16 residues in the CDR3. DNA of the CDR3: TGTGCCAGCAGTTACCGAGGAGGGGGCAGTGGATCACCCCTCCACTTT. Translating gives CASSYRGGGSGSPLHF.

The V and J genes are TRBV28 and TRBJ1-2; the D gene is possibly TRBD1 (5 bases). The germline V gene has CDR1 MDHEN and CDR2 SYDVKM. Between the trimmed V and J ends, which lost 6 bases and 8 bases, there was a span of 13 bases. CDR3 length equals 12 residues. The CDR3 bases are TGTGCCAGCAGCCTGGGGGTTGGCGGCTACACCTTC. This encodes CASSLGVGGYTF.

This CDR3 reads CASSMGPGAYTEAFF. CDR3 coding DNA: TGTGCCAGTAGTATGGGACCGGGGGCTTACACTGAAGCTTTCTTT. This chain joins TRBV19 and TRBJ1-1, with D possibly being TRBD1 (6 bases). Germline assignment: CDR1 LNHDA and CDR2 SQIVND (reference sequence). V lost 3 bases, J lost 3 bases, and 14 bases lay in between. This CDR3 has 15 amino acids.

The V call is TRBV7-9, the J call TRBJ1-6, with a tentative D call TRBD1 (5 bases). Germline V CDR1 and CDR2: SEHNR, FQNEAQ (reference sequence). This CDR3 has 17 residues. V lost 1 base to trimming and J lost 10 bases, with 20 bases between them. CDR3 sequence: CASSLGTVGTTKSPLHF. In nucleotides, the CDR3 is TGTGCCAGCAGCTTAGGGACCGTCGGGACCACGAAGTCACCCCTCCACTTT.

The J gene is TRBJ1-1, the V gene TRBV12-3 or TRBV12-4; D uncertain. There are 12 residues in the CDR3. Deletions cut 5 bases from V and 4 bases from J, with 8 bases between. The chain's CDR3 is CASSGDGTEAFF. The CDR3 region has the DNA TGTGCCAGCAGTGGAGACGGCACTGAAGCTTTCTTT.

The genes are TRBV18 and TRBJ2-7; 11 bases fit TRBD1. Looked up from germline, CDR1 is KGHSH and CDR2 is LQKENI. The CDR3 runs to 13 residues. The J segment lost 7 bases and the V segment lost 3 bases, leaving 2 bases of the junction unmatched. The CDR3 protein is CASSPGQGGEQYF. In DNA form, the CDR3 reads TGTGCCAGCTCACCGGGACAGGGGGGAGAGCAGTACTTC.

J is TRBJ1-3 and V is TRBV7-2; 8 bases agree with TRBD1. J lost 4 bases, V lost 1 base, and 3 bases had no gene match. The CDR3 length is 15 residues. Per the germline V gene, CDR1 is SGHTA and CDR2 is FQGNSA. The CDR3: CASSLDRGTGNTIYF. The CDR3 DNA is TGTGCCAGCAGCTTAGACAGGGGGACGGGAAACACCATATATTTT.

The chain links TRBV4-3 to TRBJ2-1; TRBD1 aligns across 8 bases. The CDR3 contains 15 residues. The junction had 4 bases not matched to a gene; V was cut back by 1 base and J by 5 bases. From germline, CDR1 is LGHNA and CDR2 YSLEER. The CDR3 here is CASSQGTGTDNEQFF. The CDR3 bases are TGCGCCAGCAGCCAAGGGACAGGGACTGACAATGAGCAGTTCTTC.

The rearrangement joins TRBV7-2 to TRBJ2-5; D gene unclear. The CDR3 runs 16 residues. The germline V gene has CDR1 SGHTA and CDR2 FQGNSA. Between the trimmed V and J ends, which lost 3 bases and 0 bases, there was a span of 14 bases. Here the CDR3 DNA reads TGTGCCAGCAGCTTGGCGTCAGGACGGTACCAAGAGACCCAGTACTTC. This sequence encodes CASSLASGRYQETQYF.

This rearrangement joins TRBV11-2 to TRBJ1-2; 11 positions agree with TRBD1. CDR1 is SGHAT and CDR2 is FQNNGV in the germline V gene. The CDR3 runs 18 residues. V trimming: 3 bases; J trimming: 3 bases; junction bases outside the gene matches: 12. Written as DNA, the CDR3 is TGTGCCAGCAGCTTGTTTTGGACAGGGGGCCAGACTGACTATGGCTACACCTTC. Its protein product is CASSLFWTGGQTDYGYTF. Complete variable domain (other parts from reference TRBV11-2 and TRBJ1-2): EAGVAQSPRYKIIEKRQSVAFWCNPISGHATLYWYQQILGQGPKLLIQFQNNGVVDDSQLPKDRFSAERLKGVDSTLKIQPAKLEDSAVYLCASSLFWTGGQTDYGYTFGSGTRLTVV.

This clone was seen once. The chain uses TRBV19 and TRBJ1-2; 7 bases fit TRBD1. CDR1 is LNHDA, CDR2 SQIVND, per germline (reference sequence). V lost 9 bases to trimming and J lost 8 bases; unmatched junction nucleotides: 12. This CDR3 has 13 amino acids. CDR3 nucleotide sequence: TGTGCCAGCAACGACAGGGCCCATCGGGGCTACACCTTC. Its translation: CASNDRAHRGYTF.

CDR3 in amino acids: CASRENRNTEAFF. CDR3 nucleotides: TGTGCCAGTAGAGAAAACCGGAACACTGAAGCTTTCTTT. This chain connects TRBV19 to TRBJ1-1, with D unresolved. V shed 6 bases and J shed 1 base, with 9 bases lying between them. Germline V lookup: CDR1 LNHDA, CDR2 SQIVND (reference sequence). This CDR3 has 13 amino acids.

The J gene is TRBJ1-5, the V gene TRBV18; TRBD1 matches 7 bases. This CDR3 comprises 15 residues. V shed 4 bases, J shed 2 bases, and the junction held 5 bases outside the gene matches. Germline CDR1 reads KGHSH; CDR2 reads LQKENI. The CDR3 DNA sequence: TGTGCCAGCTCACGTGATACAGGGGGCAATCAGCCCCAGCATTTT. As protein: CASSRDTGGNQPQHF.

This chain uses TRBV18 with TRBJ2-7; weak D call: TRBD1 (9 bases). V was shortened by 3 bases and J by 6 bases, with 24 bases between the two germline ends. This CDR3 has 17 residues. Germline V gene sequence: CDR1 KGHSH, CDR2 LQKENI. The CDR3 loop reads CASSPRGGTGSPREQYF. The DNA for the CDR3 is TGTGCCAGCTCACCCCGGGGGGGGACAGGGAGTCCTCGCGAGCAGTACTTC.

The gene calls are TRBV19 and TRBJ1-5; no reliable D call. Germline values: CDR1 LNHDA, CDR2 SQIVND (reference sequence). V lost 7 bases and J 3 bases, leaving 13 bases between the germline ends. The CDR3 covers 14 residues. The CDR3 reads CASTSGFDNQPQHF. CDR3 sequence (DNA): TGTGCCAGTACGTCCGGGTTTGACAATCAGCCCCAGCATTTT. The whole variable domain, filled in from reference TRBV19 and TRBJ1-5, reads DGGITQSPKYLFRKEGQNVTLSCEQNLNHDAMYWYRQDPGQGLRLIYYSQIVNDFQKGDIAEGYSVSREKKESFPLTVTSAQKNPTAFYLCASTSGFDNQPQHFGDGTRLSIL.

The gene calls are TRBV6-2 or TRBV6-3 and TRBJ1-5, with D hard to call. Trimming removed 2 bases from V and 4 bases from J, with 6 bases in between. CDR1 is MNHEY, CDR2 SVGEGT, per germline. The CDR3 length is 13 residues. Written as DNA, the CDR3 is TGTGCCAGCAGTTACCCACCTAATCAGCCCCAGCATTTT. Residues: CASSYPPNQPQHF.

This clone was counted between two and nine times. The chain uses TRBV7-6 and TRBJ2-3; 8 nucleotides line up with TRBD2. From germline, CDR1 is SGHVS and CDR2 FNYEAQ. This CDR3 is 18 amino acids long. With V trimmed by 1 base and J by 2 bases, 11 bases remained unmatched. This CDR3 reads CASSLEAGLGSSTDTQYF. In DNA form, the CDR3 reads TGTGCCAGCAGCTTAGAGGCGGGACTAGGGTCCTCCACAGATACGCAGTATTTT.

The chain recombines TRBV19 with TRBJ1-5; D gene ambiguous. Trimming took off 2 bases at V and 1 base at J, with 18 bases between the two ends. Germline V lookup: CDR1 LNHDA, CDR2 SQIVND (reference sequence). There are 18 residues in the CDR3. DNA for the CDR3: TGTGCCAGTAGTATATCGAGAGAGCGGGGAGGGAGCAATCAGCCCCAGCATTTT. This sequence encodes CASSISRERGGSNQPQHF. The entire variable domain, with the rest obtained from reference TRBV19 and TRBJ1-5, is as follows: DGGITQSPKYLFRKEGQNVTLSCEQNLNHDAMYWYRQDPGQGLRLIYYSQIVNDFQKGDIAEGYSVSREKKESFPLTVTSAQKNPTAFYLCASSISRERGGSNQPQHFGDGTRLSIL.

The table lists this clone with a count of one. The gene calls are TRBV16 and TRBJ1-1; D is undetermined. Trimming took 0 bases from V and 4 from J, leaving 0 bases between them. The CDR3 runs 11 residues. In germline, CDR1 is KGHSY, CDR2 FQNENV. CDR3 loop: CASSQSTEAFF. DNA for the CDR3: TGTGCCAGCAGCCAATCCACTGAAGCTTTCTTT.

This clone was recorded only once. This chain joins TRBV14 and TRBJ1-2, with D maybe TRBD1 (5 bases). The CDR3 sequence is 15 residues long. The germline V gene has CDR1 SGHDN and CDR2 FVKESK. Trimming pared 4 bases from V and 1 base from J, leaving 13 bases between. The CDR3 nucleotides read TGTGCCAGCAGCCCGACTTCAGGGTTTAACTATGGCTACACCTTC. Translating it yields CASSPTSGFNYGYTF.

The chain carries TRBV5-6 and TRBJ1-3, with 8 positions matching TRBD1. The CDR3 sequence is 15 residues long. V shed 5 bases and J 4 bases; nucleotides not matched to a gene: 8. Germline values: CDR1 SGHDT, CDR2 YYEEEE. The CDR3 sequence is CASSFIQGGGNTIYF. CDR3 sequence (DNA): TGTGCCAGCAGTTTCATACAGGGGGGCGGAAACACCATATATTTT.

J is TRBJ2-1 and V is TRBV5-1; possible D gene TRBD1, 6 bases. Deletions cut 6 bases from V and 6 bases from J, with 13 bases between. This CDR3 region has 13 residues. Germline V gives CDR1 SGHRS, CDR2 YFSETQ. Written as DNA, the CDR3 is TGCGCCAGCACTTTCACAGGGTTCAATGAGCAGTTCTTC. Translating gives CASTFTGFNEQFF.

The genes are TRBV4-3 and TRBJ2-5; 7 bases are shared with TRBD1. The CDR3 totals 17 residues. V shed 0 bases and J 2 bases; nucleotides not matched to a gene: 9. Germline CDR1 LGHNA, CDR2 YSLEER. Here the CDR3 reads CASSQDLTGTAQETQYF. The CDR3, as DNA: TGCGCCAGCAGCCAAGACCTGACGGGGACAGCTCAAGAGACCCAGTACTTC.

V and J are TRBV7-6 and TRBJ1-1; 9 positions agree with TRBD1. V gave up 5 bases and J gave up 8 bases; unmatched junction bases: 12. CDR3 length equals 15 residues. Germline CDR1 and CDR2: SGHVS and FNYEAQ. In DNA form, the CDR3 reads TGTGCCAGCAGCCTCTCCCAACAGGGGGCGCGGGAAGCTTTCTTT. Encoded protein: CASSLSQQGAREAFF.

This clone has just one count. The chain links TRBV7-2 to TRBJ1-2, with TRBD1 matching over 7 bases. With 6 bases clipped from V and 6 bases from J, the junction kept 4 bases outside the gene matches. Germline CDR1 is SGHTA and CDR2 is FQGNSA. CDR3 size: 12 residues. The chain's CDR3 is CASRTTGHGYTF. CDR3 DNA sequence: TGTGCCAGCAGAACGACAGGGCATGGCTACACCTTC.

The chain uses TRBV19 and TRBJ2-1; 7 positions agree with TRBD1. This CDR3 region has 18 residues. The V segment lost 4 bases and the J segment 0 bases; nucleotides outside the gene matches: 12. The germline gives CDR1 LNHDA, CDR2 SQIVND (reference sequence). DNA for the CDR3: TGTGCCAGTAGTAGAGGGGGCGCTGGGGTTGGCTCCTACAATGAGCAGTTCTTC. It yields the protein CASSRGGAGVGSYNEQFF.